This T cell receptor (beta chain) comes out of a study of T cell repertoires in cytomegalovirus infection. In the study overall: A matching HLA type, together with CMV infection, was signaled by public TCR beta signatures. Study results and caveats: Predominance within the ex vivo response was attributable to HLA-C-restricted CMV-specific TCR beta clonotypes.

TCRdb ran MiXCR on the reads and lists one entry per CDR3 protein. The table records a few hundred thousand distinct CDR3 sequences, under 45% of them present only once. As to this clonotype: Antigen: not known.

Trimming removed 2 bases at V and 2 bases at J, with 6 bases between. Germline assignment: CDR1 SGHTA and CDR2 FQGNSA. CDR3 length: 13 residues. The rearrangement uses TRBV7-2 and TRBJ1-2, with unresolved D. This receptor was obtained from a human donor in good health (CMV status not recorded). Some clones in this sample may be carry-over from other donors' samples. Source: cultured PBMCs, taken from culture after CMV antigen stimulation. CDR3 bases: TGTGCCAGCAGCTTACGGACGAACTATGGCTACACCTTC. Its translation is CASSLRTNYGYTF.